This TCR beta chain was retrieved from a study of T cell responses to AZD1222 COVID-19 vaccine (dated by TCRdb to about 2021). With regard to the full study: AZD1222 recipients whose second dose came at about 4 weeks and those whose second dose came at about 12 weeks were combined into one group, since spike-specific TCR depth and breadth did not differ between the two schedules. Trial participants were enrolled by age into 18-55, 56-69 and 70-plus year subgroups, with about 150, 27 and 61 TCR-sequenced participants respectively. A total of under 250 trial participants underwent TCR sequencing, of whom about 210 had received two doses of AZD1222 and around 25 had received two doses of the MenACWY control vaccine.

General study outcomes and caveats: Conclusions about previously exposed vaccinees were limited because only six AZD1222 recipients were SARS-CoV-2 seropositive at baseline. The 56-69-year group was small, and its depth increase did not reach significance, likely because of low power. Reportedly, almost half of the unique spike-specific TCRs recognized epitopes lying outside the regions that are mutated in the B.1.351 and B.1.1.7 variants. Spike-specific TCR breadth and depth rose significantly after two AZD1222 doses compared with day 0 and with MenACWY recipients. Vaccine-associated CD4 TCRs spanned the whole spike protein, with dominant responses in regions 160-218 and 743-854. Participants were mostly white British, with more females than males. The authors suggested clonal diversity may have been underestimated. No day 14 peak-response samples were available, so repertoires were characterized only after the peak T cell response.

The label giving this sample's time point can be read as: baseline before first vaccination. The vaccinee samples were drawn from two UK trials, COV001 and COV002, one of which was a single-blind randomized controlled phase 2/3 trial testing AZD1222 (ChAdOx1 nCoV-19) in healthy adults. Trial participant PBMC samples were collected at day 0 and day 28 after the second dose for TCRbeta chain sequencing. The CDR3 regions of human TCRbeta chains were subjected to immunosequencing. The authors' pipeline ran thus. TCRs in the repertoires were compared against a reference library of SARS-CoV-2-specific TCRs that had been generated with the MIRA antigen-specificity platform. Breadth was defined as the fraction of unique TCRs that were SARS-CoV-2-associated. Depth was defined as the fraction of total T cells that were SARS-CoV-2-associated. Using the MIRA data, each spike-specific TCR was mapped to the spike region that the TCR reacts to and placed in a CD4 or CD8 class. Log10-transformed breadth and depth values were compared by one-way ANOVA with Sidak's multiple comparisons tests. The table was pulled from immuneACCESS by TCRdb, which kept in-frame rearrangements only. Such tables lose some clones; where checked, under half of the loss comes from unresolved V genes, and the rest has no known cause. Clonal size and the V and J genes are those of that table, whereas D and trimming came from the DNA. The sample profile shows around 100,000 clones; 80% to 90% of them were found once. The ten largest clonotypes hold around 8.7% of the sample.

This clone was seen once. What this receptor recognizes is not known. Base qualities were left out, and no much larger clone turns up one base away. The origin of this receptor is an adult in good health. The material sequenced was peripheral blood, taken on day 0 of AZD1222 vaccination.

The CDR3 reads as follows: CASTMDFSYNEQFF. In nucleotide form, the sequence is TGTGCCAGCACGATGGACTTCTCCTACAATGAGCAGTTCTTC. The chain joins TRBV2 to TRBJ2-1; TRBD2 is possibly the D segment (5 matching bases). The CDR3 numbers 14 residues from cysteine through phenylalanine. The kept DNA is CDR3 alone, 42 bases in frame from the first base. V sheds 7 bases and J sheds 0 bases, leaving 10 bases between their ends. The germline V gene provides CDR1 SNHLY and CDR2 FYNNEI.